This T cell receptor beta chain was identified in a study of tumor-infiltrating lymphocytes in primary liver carcinoma. Total RNA and DNA came together from roughly 20-30 mg of bulk tissue without cell sorting. Donors were untreated and chronically infected with HBV. Overall study findings and caveats: The overlap of tumor-adjacent and tumor-blood pairs was smaller than that of tumor region pairs. Found in all five tumor regions were only about 7.5-25% of top clones.

Starting from approximately 0.45 ug of total RNA, TCR beta cDNA was produced with a primer in the constant region. Three-round nested multiplex PCR performed with slightly modified ARM-PCR produced the TCR beta libraries. Use of TRBV1-TRBV30 forward primers with a C-beta reverse primer characterized the first two PCR rounds, which lasted around 9 cycles each. TCRdb re-derived calls from the multiplex PCR reads in MiXCR, one entry per CDR3 protein. This sample has around 81,000 distinct CDR3 sequences; 71% occur once, and the top ten carry approximately 14%. CDR1 is SGHRS, CDR2 YFSETQ, per germline. With 3 bases removed from V and 6 bases from J, the gap between germline ends came to 24 bases. The CDR3 is 17 amino acids. This clonotype was recorded only once. Its antigen is as yet unknown.

The specimen was liver tumor tissue from sampling region 4. Subset of the sample: tumor region T4, right-lateral pole. The receptor was isolated from a woman in her sixties with primary liver carcinoma and hepatitis B virus infection. The chain employs TRBV5-1 and TRBJ2-5; D may be TRBD1 (6 bases). Here the CDR3 reads CASSSIKDRKENQTQYF. The CDR3 coding sequence is TGCGCCAGCAGCTCCATTAAAGACAGGAAGGAAAACCAGACCCAGTACTTC. Filled out from reference TRBV5-1 and TRBJ2-5, the complete variable domain reads KAGVTQTPRYLIKTRGQQVTLSCSPISGHRSVSWYQQTPGQGLQFLFEYFSETQRNKGNFPGRFSGRQFSNSRSEMNVSTLELGDSALYLCASSSIKDRKENQTQYFGPGTRLLVL.